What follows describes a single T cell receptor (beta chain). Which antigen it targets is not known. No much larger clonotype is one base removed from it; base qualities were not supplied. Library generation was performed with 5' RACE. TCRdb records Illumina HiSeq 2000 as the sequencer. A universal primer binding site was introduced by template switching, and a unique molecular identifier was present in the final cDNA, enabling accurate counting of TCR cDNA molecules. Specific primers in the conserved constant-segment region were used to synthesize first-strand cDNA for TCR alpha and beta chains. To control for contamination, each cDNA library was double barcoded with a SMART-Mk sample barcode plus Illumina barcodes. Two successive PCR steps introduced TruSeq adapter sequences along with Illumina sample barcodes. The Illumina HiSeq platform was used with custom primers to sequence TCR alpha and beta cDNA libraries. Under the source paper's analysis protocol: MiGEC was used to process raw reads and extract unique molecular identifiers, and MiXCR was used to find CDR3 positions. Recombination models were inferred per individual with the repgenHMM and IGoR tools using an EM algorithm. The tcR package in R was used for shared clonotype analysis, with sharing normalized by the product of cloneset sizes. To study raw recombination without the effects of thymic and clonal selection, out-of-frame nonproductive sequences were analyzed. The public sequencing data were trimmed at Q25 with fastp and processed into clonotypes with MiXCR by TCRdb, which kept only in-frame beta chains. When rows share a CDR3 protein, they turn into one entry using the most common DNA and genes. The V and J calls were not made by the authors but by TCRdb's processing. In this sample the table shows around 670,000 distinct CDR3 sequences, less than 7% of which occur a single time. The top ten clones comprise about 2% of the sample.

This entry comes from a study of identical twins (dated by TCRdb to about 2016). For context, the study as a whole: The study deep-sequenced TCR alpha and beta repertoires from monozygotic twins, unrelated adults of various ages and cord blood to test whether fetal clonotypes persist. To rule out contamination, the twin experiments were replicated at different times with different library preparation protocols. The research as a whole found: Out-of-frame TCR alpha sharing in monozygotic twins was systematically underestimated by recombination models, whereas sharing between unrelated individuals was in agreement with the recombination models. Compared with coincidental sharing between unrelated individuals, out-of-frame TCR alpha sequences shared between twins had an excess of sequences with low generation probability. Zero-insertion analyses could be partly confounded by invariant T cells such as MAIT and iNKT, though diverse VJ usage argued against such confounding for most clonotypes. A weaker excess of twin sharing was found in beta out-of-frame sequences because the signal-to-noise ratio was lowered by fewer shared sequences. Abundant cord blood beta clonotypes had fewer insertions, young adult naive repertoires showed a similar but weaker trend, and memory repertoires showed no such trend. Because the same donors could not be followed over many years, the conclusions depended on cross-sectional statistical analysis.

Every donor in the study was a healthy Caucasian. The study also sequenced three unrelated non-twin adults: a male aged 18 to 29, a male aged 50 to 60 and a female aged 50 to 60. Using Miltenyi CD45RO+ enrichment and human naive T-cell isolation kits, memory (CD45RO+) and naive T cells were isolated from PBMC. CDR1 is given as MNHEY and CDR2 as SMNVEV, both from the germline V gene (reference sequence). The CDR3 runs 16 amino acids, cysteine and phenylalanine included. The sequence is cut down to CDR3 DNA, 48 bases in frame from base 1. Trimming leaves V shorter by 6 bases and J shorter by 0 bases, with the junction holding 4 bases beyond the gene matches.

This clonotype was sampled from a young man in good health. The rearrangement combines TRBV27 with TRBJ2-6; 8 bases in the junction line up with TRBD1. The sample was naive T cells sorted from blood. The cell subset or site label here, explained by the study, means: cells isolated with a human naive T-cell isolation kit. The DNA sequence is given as TGTGCCAGCAGCGACAGGGGACACTCTGGGGCCAACGTCCTGACTTTC. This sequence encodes CASSDRGHSGANVLTF.